This T cell receptor (beta chain) was profiled in a study of graft-versus-host responses after intestinal transplantation. Study-level background: Recipients uniformly received anti-thymocyte globulin induction, followed by tacrolimus and steroids for approximately 3 years. Study-wide points: GvH clonotypes were identified within recipient marrow, with a subset emerging first in ileum or blood.

Only in-frame clones appear in the TCRdb table, and some are missing; sequencing was by immunoSEQ multiplex PCR. Of approximately 89,000 clones in the sample, about 93% were seen once. Trimming left V 4 bases short and J 0 bases short, with 12 bases between. The CDR3 contains 16 residues. Germline CDR1 is LNHNV and CDR2 is YYDKDF (reference sequence). Details on this clone: The antigen is undetermined.

The receptor's source is a human patient who received an intestinal transplant, so some T cells may come from the graft donor. Source: PBMCs, taken about 450 days after intestinal transplant. This sequence joins TRBV15 and TRBJ1-4; maybe TRBD1 (5 bases). The CDR3 spells CATSKTLGATNEKLFF. In DNA, the CDR3 is TGTGCCACCAGCAAAACCCTGGGGGCAACTAATGAAAAACTGTTTTTT.